A selection of T cell receptor beta chains follows, all from one sample in a study of OX40 agonist ivuxolimab in advanced cancers. Only in-frame clones appear in the TCRdb table, and some are missing; sequencing was by immunoSEQ multiplex PCR. The sample yields around 44,000 clones, about 89% seen once. The specimen comprised CD4+ or CD8+ T cells sorted from blood, sampled in a trial of the OX40 agonist ivuxolimab. The origin of the receptors is an adult with an advanced solid tumor such as melanoma, head and neck, liver or kidney cancer. The CDR3 runs from the conserved cysteine through the conserved F or W. The D gene is left open where the match is weak. Size is omitted from some rows. Given values are once, few, many or a class for expanded clones.

cdr3_nt | cdr3_aa | j_call | clone_size | d_call | v_call
TGTGCCAGCAGCGCCGAAGGTGCAGAAAATCAGCCCCAGCATTTT | CASSAEGAENQPQHF | TRBJ1-5 | NA | NA | TRBV9
TGTGCCAGCAGCGTATTGGGATTAGAGGACGAGCAGTACTTC | CASSVLGLEDEQYF | TRBJ2-7 | NA | NA | TRBV9
TGTGCCAGCAGCTCGGGGTGGCGGACTACCTCCTACGAGCAGTACTTC | CASSSGWRTTSYEQYF | TRBJ2-7 | NA | NA | TRBV7-8
TGTGCCAGTAGTATTAGTCTGGCGAGCTCTGGAAACACCATATATTTT | CASSISLASSGNTIYF | TRBJ1-3 | few | NA | TRBV19
TGTGCCAGCAGCCCCGGGTGGCAGGGGTCAAACACTGAAGCTTTCTTT | CASSPGWQGSNTEAFF | TRBJ1-1 | NA | NA | TRBV11-1
TGTGCCAGCAGCTCCCGGACAGGAGACAATGAAAAACTGTTTTTT | CASSSRTGDNEKLFF | TRBJ1-4 | NA | TRBD1 | TRBV11-2
TGTGCCAGCAGTGGTACAGGGGGCGCCCAGACCCAGTACTTC | CASSGTGGAQTQYF | TRBJ2-5 | NA | TRBD1 | TRBV6-1
TGTGCCAGCACCCCGGCGGATTCCTACGAGCAGTACTTC | CASTPADSYEQYF | TRBJ2-7 | NA | NA | TRBV6-5
TGTGCCAGCAGTCCCGAGCCGTCGGGAGGGGAGCCCCAGCATTTT | CASSPEPSGGEPQHF | TRBJ1-5 | medium-sized | NA | TRBV27
TGTGCCAGCTCTCTCGAGGGACAAACTATCCCTGAGCAGTTCTTC | CASSLEGQTIPEQFF | TRBJ2-1 | NA | NA | TRBV6-5
TGTGCCAGCGGGGAGTCCTACGAGCAGTACTTC | CASGESYEQYF | TRBJ2-7 | once | NA | TRBV6-5
TGTGCCAGCAGCCGTTTGGGACAGGCTATTTACGAGCAGTACTTC | CASSRLGQAIYEQYF | TRBJ2-7 | NA | TRBD1 | TRBV11-2
TGTGCCAGCAGCCCCGGGACAAACCCCTACGAGCAGTACTTC | CASSPGTNPYEQYF | TRBJ2-7 | NA | NA | TRBV7-9
TGTGCCGCGGGTCAGGGGGACGCTGGGGCCAACGTCCTGACTTTC | CAAGQGDAGANVLTF | TRBJ2-6 | NA | TRBD1 | TRBV6-5
TGTGCCAGCAGTGTTCTCGAGCAGGGGCTGGTCGAGCAGTACTTC | CASSVLEQGLVEQYF | TRBJ2-7 | NA | NA | TRBV2
TGTGCCAGTAGTATAGGGGGCGATATCAGTGAGCAGTTCTTC | CASSIGGDISEQFF | TRBJ2-1 | NA | NA | TRBV19